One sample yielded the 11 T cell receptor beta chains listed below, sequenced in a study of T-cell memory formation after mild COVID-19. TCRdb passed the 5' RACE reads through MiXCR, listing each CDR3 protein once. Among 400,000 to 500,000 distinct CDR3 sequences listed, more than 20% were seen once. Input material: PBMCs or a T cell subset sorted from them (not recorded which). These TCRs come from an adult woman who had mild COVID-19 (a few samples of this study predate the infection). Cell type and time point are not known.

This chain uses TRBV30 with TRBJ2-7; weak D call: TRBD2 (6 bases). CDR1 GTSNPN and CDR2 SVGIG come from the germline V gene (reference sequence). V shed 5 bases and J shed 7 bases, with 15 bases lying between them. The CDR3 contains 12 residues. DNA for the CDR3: TGTGCCTGGGGGCGGACCGCGGGAGAGCAGTACTTC. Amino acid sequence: CAWGRTAGEQYF. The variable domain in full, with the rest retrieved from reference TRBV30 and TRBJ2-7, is SQTIHQWPATLVQPVGSPLSLECTVEGTSNPNLYWYRQAAGRGLQLLFYSVGIGQISSEVPQNLSASRPQDRQFILSSKKLLLSDSGFYLCAWGRTAGEQYFGPGTRLTVT.

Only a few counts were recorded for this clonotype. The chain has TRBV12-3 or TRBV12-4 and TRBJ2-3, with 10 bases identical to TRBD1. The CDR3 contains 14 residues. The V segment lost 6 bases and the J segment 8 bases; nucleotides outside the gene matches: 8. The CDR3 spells CASSWTGGWATQYF. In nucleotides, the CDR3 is TGTGCCAGCAGCTGGACAGGGGGTTGGGCTACGCAGTATTTT.

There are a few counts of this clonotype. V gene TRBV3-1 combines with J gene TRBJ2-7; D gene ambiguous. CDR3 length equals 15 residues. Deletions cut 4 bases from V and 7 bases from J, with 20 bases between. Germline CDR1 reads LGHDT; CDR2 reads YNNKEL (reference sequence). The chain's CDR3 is CASSLSRVSSREQYF. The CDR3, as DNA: TGTGCCAGCAGCCTATCCAGAGTATCCTCTCGGGAGCAGTACTTC.

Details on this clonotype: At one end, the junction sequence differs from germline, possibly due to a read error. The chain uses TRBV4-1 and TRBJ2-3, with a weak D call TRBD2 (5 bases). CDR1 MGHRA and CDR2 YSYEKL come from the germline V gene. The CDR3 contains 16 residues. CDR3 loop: CASRQEGLRGTDTQYF. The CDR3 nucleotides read TGCGCCAGCAGACAAGAGGGTCTCCGGGGAACAGATACGCAGTATTTT.

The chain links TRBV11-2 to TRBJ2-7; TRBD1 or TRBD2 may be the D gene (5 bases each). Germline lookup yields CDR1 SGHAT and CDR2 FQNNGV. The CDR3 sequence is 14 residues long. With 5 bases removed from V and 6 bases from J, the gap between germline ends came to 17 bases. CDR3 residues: CASSPGGVGGEQYF. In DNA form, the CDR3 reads TGTGCCAGCAGCCCTGGGGGAGTCGGTGGCGAGCAGTACTTC.

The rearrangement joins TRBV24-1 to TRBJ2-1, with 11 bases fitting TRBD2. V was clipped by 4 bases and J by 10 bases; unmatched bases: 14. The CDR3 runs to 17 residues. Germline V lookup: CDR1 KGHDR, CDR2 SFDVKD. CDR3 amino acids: CATSELTLAGAPGEQFF. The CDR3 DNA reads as TGTGCCACCAGTGAACTTACACTAGCGGGGGCTCCCGGGGAGCAGTTCTTC.

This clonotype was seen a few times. The CDR3 sequence: CASSLEIGTRAGQYF. DNA of the CDR3: TGTGCCAGCAGCTTAGAAATCGGGACAAGGGCCGGACAGTACTTC. The chain carries TRBV11-3 and TRBJ2-7; D possibly corresponds to TRBD1 (6 bases). The CDR3 is 15 amino acids. The V and J ends lost 0 bases and 10 bases respectively, with 19 bases between them. Per germline, CDR1 SGHNT and CDR2 YENEEA.

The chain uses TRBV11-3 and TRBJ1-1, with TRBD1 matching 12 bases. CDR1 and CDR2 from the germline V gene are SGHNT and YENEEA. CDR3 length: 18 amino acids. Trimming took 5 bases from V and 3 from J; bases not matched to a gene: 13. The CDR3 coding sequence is TGTGCCAGCAGCCCCTCGGGACAGGGGGCGCTGAGGGACACTGAAGCTTTCTTT. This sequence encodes CASSPSGQGALRDTEAFF. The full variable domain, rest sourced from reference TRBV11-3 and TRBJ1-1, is EAGVVQSPRYKIIEKKQPVAFWCNPISGHNTLYWYLQNLGQGPELLIRYENEEAVDDSQLPKDRFSAERLKGVDSTLKIQPAELGDSAVYLCASSPSGQGALRDTEAFFGQGTRLTVV.

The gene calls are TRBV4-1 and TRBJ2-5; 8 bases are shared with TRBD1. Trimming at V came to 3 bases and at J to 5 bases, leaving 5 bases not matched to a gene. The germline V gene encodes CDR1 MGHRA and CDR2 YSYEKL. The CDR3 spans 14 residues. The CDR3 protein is CASSQQGAWETQYF. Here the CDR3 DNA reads TGCGCCAGCAGCCAGCAGGGGGCTTGGGAGACCCAGTACTTC.

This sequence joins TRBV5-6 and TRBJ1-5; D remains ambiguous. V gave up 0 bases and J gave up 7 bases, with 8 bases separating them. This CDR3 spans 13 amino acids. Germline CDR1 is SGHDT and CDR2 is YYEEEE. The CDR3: CASSLAWGQPQHF. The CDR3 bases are TGTGCCAGCAGCTTGGCCTGGGGACAGCCCCAGCATTTT.

As DNA, the CDR3 is TGTGCCAGCAGCCCTACTCGGGACTACGAGCAGTACTTC. Its protein is CASSPTRDYEQYF. The rearrangement uses TRBV12-3 or TRBV12-4 and TRBJ2-7, with D tentatively TRBD2 (5 bases). Trimming pared 6 bases from V and 3 bases from J, leaving 12 bases between. The CDR3 length is 13 residues.